This T cell receptor (beta chain) was recorded in a study of glioma-infiltrating T cells after dendritic cell vaccination (dated by TCRdb to between 2015 and 2016). Notes on the research overall: The cohort included some 15 glioblastoma patients drawn from Phase I and II dendritic cell vaccination trials, of whom 9 were newly diagnosed and 6 had recurrent disease. Autologous tumor lysate-pulsed dendritic cell vaccination was administered to the patients between 2003 and 2012. The vaccine was prepared from monocyte-derived dendritic cells that were cultured for approximately seven days with IL-4 and GM-CSF and then pulsed overnight with autologous tumor lysate. Each patient was given three intradermal dendritic cell vaccine injections, spaced two weeks apart, in the arm below the axilla. Tumor-infiltrating lymphocyte content was quantified and tumor and blood repertoires were compared in dendritic cell-vaccinated glioblastoma patients by deep sequencing of TCR beta CDR3 regions. Survival after dendritic cell vaccination was correlated with TCR sequencing metrics such as TIL content and the overlap between tumor and blood repertoires. Paper-wide results and their limitations: Longer time to progression and overall survival after dendritic cell vaccination were predicted by higher estimated pretreatment TIL content. The TCR overlap response model with three groups was called speculative and said to need prospective validation. TCR clonality showed no direct relationship with survival, which suggests that a diverse polyclonal response may matter. The cohort was small and heterogeneous, few patients had complete blood and tumor sets, and even fewer had initial-recurrent tumor pairs.

Using the immunoSEQ assay, TCRB CDR3 regions were amplified from about 1.9 micrograms of genomic DNA, or from all available DNA when less than that was on hand. Multiplex PCR used 60 forward primers for TCR V beta segments and 13 reverse primers for J beta segments. Synthetic control templates were spiked into each sample at limiting dilution to estimate reads per starting template. The Illumina HiSeq System generated sequencing reads of 87 bp. On the study's bioinformatics: PCR and sequencing errors were removed by a nearest neighbor algorithm that merged closely related sequences. TCR overlap was defined as the percentage of unique tumor TCR beta sequences that were also present in the same patient's peripheral blood. TCRdb mirrors the immuneACCESS table, restricted to in-frame sequences. Some clones are absent from its copies; in checked studies, under half trace to an unresolved V gene, and the reason for the others is unknown. The DNA gave D and trimming, while V, J and clone size come from that table. The sample includes approximately 46,000 clones, with over 75% observed a single time. In total, the top ten clones hold roughly 5.4% of the sample.

The CDR3 covers 17 residues, taking in both the cysteine and the phenylalanine. Only the CDR3 portion is preserved as DNA: 51 bases, with reading frame beginning at the first base. Concerning this clone itself: The target of this receptor is not known. Nothing much larger sits one base from this clone, and base qualities are not available.

Taken with the paper, the label for time point translates to: after dendritic cell vaccination, including at tumor progression/relapse. Patients were selected for having adequate residual fresh-frozen tumor tissue and more than two years of available survival data. An isocitrate dehydrogenase mutation was not carried by any of the glioblastoma patients, although molecular status was otherwise variable. PBMC were collected before vaccination, two weeks after the third vaccination, and at tumor progression if tumor progression occurred. The Qiagen DNeasy Blood extraction Kit was used to extract genomic DNA.

The sample consisted of blood, taken after dendritic cell vaccination. The sequence was obtained from a human donor with glioblastoma. Recombination linked TRBV21-1 to TRBJ2-7; the table's D call of TRBD2 was not tested on the DNA. TRBV21-1 represents a pseudogene. This receptor has the CDR3 CASSRRGDRDLSGGQHF. The bases read TGTGCCAGCAGCCGACGGGGAGACAGGGACCTTAGCGGGGGCCAGCACTTC.